These T cell receptor beta chains were read from a single sample in a study of CD8 T cells in Susac syndrome. TCRdb itself ran the immunoSEQ multiplex PCR reads through MiXCR, one entry per CDR3 protein. This table has about 200,000 distinct CDR3 sequences, approximately 95% appearing once. What was sequenced was CD4+ T cells from PBMCs. The receptor source for this set is a human donor in good health. Each CDR3 is given with its conserved first and last residue. The order of the fields is D gene, J gene, V gene, clone size, CDR3 protein, CDR3 DNA. A D gene is named only where the DNA matches it firmly. Not all rows give a size; the values are once, few, many and, for expanded clones, a class.

NA | TRBJ2-1 | TRBV7-3 | NA | CASSVDPEDLPALRF | TGTGCCAGCAGCGTAGATCCCGAGGACCTCCCCGCCCTCAGGTTC
NA | TRBJ2-3 | TRBV5-1 | NA | CASSFNAESTDTQYF | TGCGCCAGCAGCTTTAATGCGGAAAGCACAGATACGCAGTATTTT
NA | TRBJ1-3 | TRBV23-1 | once | CASSRILENTIYF | TGCGCCAGCAGCCGCATCTTAGAGAACACCATATATTTT
NA | TRBJ1-4 | TRBV20-1 | NA | CSARVGGVREKLFF | TGCAGTGCTAGGGTCGGGGGCGTTCGTGAAAAACTGTTTTTT
NA | TRBJ2-4 | TRBV6-5 | NA | CASREDRRENIQYF | TGTGCCAGCAGAGAAGACAGGCGCGAAAACATTCAGTACTTC
TRBD1 | TRBJ2-7 | TRBV7-9 | NA | CASSSGTGVPYEQYF | TGTGCCAGCAGCAGCGGGACAGGGGTCCCCTACGAGCAGTACTTC
TRBD2 | TRBJ2-1 | TRBV20-1 | NA | CSASRGLAGDNEQFF | TGCAGTGCTAGCCGAGGGCTAGCGGGAGACAATGAGCAGTTCTTC
NA | TRBJ1-1 | TRBV27 | NA | CASSLWSASNTEAFF | TGTGCCAGCAGTTTATGGTCCGCCAGCAACACTGAAGCTTTCTTT
TRBD2 | TRBJ2-4 | TRBV4-3 | NA | CASSQDRGVLNIQYF | TGCGCCAGCAGCCAAGATCGGGGGGTATTGAACATTCAGTACTTC
NA | TRBJ1-2 | TRBV30 | NA | CAWSLVTGGYTF | TGTGCCTGGAGTCTAGTGACAGGCGGCTACACCTTC
NA | TRBJ1-1 | TRBV12-3/TRBV12-4 | NA | CASSLLRENTEAFF | TGTGCCAGCAGTTTATTGAGGGAGAACACTGAAGCTTTCTTT
TRBD1 | TRBJ1-1 | TRBV29-1 | NA | CSVWGTDEAFF | TGCAGCGTCTGGGGGACAGACGAAGCTTTCTTT
NA | TRBJ1-2 | TRBV2 | NA | CASRTTRYAGNLRYTF | TGTGCCAGCAGGACAACCCGATACGCAGGGAATTTGCGCTACACCTTC
TRBD2 | TRBJ2-3 | TRBV20-1 | NA | CSANPAGGTDTQYF | TGCAGTGCTAACCCAGCGGGGGGCACAGATACGCAGTATTTT